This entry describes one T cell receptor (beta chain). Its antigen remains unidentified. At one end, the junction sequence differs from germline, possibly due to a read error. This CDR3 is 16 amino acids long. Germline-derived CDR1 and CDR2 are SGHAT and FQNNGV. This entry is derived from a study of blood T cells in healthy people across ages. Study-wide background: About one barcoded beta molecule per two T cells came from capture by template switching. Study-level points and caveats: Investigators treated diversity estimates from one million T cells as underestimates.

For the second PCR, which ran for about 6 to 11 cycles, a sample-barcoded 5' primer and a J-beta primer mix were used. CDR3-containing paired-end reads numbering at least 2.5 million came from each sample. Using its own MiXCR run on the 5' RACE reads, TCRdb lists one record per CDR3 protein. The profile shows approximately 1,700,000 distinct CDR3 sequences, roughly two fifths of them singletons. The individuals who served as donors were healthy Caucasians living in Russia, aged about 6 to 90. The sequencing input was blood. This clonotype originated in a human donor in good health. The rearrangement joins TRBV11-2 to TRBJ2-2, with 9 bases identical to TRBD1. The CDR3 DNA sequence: TGTGCCAGCAGGAAAATTGACAGGGGGTGGGCCGGGGAGCGGTTTTTT. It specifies CASRKIDRGWAGERFF.